The 3 T cell receptor beta chains given below trace back to one sample, sequenced in a study of cytomegalovirus exposure and HLA in healthy donors. Sequencing used immunoSEQ multiplex PCR; TCRdb keeps in-frame clones, though not all of them. The sample contains over 150,000 clones, roughly nine tenths of which appear only once. Sequenced: PBMCs. Source of these receptors: a woman aged 18-30 years in good health and CMV-seropositive.

This chain uses TRBV4-2 with TRBJ1-4; D is perhaps TRBD1 (5 bases). Trimming took 1 base from V and 0 from J, leaving 15 bases between them. The germline gives CDR1 LGHNA, CDR2 YNFKEQ. CDR3 size: 18 residues. Here the CDR3 reads CASSQVKGVEATNEKLFF. In DNA, the CDR3 is TGTGCCAGCAGCCAAGTGAAAGGGGTTGAGGCAACTAATGAAAAACTGTTTTTT.

This clone was seen only once. V gene TRBV28 combines with J gene TRBJ2-5; weak D call: TRBD2 (7 bases). The V gene lost 2 bases and the J gene lost 2 bases, with 15 bases spanning the gap. Germline V CDR1 and CDR2: MDHEN, SYDVKM. The CDR3 is made up of 16 amino acids. The CDR3 DNA is TGTGCCAGCAGTTTAACCCCGGGGGGCCTACAAGAGACCCAGTACTTC. Translated: CASSLTPGGLQETQYF. The variable domain in full, with the rest retrieved from reference TRBV28 and TRBJ2-5, is DVKVTQSSRYLVKRTGEKVFLECVQDMDHENMFWYRQDPGLGLRLIYFSYDVKMKEKGDIPEGYSVSREKKERFSLILESASTNQTSMYLCASSLTPGGLQETQYFGPGTRLLVL.

The chain uses TRBV29-1 and TRBJ2-3; 9 nucleotides match TRBD2. The CDR3 is 13 amino acids. The J segment lost 5 bases and the V segment lost 6 bases, leaving 6 bases of the junction unmatched. Germline V gives CDR1 SQVTM, CDR2 ANQGSEA. The CDR3 loop is CSVRGGRGDTQYF. For the CDR3, the DNA is TGCAGCGTGCGGGGGGGCCGGGGAGATACGCAGTATTTT.